The 20 T cell receptor beta chains in this list originate from one sample, sequenced in a study of T cell responses to AZD1222 COVID-19 vaccine. TCRdb's table, derived via immunoSEQ multiplex PCR, lists solely in-frame clones and lacks some. This sample has 95,000 to 100,000 clones; more than 75% occur once, and the top ten carry roughly 10%. Material: peripheral blood, obtained 28 days after the second AZD1222 dose. These receptors were obtained from an adult who received the AZD1222 COVID-19 vaccine.

The V gene is TRBV29-1, the J gene TRBJ1-1; 9 positions match TRBD1. The CDR3 length is 12 residues. The V gene's germline CDR1 is SQVTM and CDR2 ANQGSEA. V trimming: 8 bases; J trimming: 4 bases; junction bases outside the gene matches: 5. CDR3 amino acids: CSTWTGATEAFF. In nucleotides, the CDR3 is TGCAGCACCTGGACAGGGGCCACTGAAGCTTTCTTT.

The chain carries TRBV10-2 and TRBJ1-2; TRBD1 agrees at 8 bases. Germline V lookup: CDR1 WSHSY, CDR2 SAAADI. The length of the CDR3 is 18 residues. V shed 6 bases and J 5 bases; nucleotides not matched to a gene: 20. CDR3 DNA sequence: TGCGCCAGCAGCCCCGGGTGGACAGGGTTACAAGAGATGTATGGCTACACCTTC. It is translated as CASSPGWTGLQEMYGYTF.

This chain connects TRBV7-9 to TRBJ2-2, with 10 bases identical to TRBD2. The CDR3 covers 16 residues. CDR1 and CDR2 (germline): SEHNR, FQNEAQ (reference sequence). V shed 1 base, J shed 4 bases, and the junction held 3 bases outside the gene matches. The CDR3 DNA reads TGTGCCAGCAGCTTAGATAGCGGGGGGTCCACCGGGGAGCTGTTTTTT. Encoded protein: CASSLDSGGSTGELFF.

The chain uses TRBV4-1 and TRBJ1-2; 7 nucleotides line up with TRBD1. Germline CDR1 MGHRA, CDR2 YSYEKL. This CDR3 is 13 amino acids long. V shed 1 base, J shed 5 bases, and the junction held 1 base outside the gene matches. The chain's CDR3 is CASSQGQGYGYTF. As DNA, the CDR3 is TGCGCCAGCAGCCAAGGACAGGGATATGGCTACACCTTC.

This clone has just one count. The chain links TRBV7-8 to TRBJ1-1; TRBD1 matches at 8 bases. The CDR3 consists of 14 residues. V was pared by 6 bases and J by 0 bases, with 3 bases of the junction left unmatched. Germline V gives CDR1 SGHVS, CDR2 FQNEAQ. CDR3 protein: CASSRDRMNTEAFF. The CDR3 coding sequence is TGTGCCAGCAGTCGGGACAGGATGAACACTGAAGCTTTCTTT. Filled out from reference TRBV7-8 and TRBJ1-1, the complete variable domain reads GAGVSQSPRYKVAKRGQDVALRCDPISGHVSLFWYQQALGQGPEFLTYFQNEAQLDKSGLPSDRFFAERPEGSVSTLKIQRTQQEDSAVYLCASSRDRMNTEAFFGQGTRLTVV.

The chain combines TRBV9 with TRBJ2-3; TRBD1 or TRBD2 may be the D gene (5 bases each). The CDR3 is 16 residues long. From germline, CDR1 is SGDLS and CDR2 YYNGEE. V was trimmed by 2 bases and J by 5 bases, leaving 18 bases between them. The CDR3 DNA is TGTGCCAGCAGCGTCACTTCCGGGACGGGTAGAGATACGCAGTATTTT. It translates to CASSVTSGTGRDTQYF.

This clone has ten or more counts. The chain uses TRBV2 and TRBJ1-2; a possible D gene is TRBD1 (6 bases). The CDR3 sequence is 13 residues long. The V end was cut by 11 bases, the J end by 4 bases, with 17 bases between. Per the germline V gene, CDR1 is SNHLY and CDR2 is FYNNEI. Here the CDR3 reads CARKSRGLYGYTF. Written as DNA, the CDR3 is TGTGCCCGGAAATCCAGGGGTCTCTATGGCTACACCTTC.

This clone was found once. V and J are TRBV7-8 and TRBJ1-2; D is uncertain. The CDR3 covers 15 residues. The V end lost 7 bases, the J end lost 0 bases, and 15 bases lay between the germline ends. Germline values: CDR1 SGHVS, CDR2 FQNEAQ. In DNA form, the CDR3 reads TGTGCCAGCACCGATTCTATGGTATCTAACTATGGCTACACCTTC. It encodes CASTDSMVSNYGYTF.

The chain joins TRBV5-6 to TRBJ2-7; D remains ambiguous. The CDR3 has 12 amino acids. Germline V gene sequence: CDR1 SGHDT, CDR2 YYEEEE. V lost 1 base, J lost 6 bases, and 8 bases lay in between. In DNA, the CDR3 is TGTGCCAGCAGCTTGAGGTGGGCCGAGCAGTACTTC. Protein product: CASSLRWAEQYF.

Worth noting for this clone: The same CDR3 is also encoded by other DNA sequences in this sample. This sequence joins TRBV27 and TRBJ2-1; D is undetermined. With 4 bases removed from V and 1 base from J, the gap between germline ends came to 8 bases. The germline V gene encodes CDR1 MNHEY and CDR2 SMNVEV (reference sequence). This CDR3 is built from 14 residues. CDR3 coding DNA: TGTGCCAGCAGTTCCGGCGGTTCCTACAATGAGCAGTTCTTC. Its protein product is CASSSGGSYNEQFF.

The chain joins TRBV10-3 to TRBJ1-1, with D perhaps TRBD1 (5 bases). Germline assignment: CDR1 ENHRY and CDR2 SYGVKD. CDR3 length: 14 residues. Trimming stripped 10 bases from V and 3 bases from J, with 18 bases between. In DNA form, the CDR3 reads TGTGCCACCAAGCTTGGGGGGACGGACACTGAAGCTTTCTTT. Amino acids: CATKLGGTDTEAFF.

The gene calls are TRBV7-2 and TRBJ1-4; 9 nucleotides match TRBD1. The CDR3 consists of 18 residues. CDR1 is SGHTA, CDR2 FQGNSA, per germline. Trimming cost V 6 bases and J 8 bases; bases outside gene matches: 19. In DNA, the CDR3 is TGTGCCAGCAGTCGCAGGTGGGACAGGGAGGCCAGTCGGGAAAAACTGTTTTTT. This sequence encodes CASSRRWDREASREKLFF.

V usage is TRBV19 and J usage is TRBJ2-5; 7 nucleotides line up with TRBD1. Trimming at V came to 3 bases and at J to 5 bases, leaving 12 bases not matched to a gene. The V gene's germline CDR1 is LNHDA and CDR2 SQIVND (reference sequence). The CDR3 has 16 residues. DNA of the CDR3: TGTGCCAGTAGTATTGTAGGGGGCTTTTCTGGGGAGACCCAGTACTTC. Its translation: CASSIVGGFSGETQYF.

The V gene is TRBV5-1, the J gene TRBJ1-2, with TRBD1 as a possible D gene (6 bases). The CDR3 contains 14 residues. The V and J ends lost 0 bases and 4 bases respectively, with 10 bases between them. Germline-derived CDR1 and CDR2 are SGHRS and YFSETQ. In DNA form, the CDR3 reads TGCGCCAGCAGCTTGGACTCAGGGGTCTATGGCTACACCTTC. Translation gives CASSLDSGVYGYTF.

V is TRBV28 and J is TRBJ1-2; D remains ambiguous. Germline V gene sequence: CDR1 MDHEN, CDR2 SYDVKM. The CDR3 consists of 13 residues. Trimming took off 2 bases at V and 8 bases at J, with 12 bases between the two ends. CDR3 nucleotides: TGTGCCAGCAGTTTAATCCAATATGGCGGCTACACCTTC. It translates to CASSLIQYGGYTF.

This clone came up a few times. The rearrangement links TRBV5-6 to TRBJ2-1, with 12 nucleotides matching TRBD2. The CDR3 is 17 amino acids. V shed 4 bases, J shed 4 bases, and the junction held 9 bases outside the gene matches. CDR1 is SGHDT, CDR2 YYEEEE, per germline. The CDR3 DNA reads TGTGCCAGCAGCCCTACTAGCGGGAGGAGGGGGTACAATGAGCAGTTCTTC. It codes for CASSPTSGRRGYNEQFF. Complete variable domain (other parts from reference TRBV5-6 and TRBJ2-1): DAGVTQSPTHLIKTRGQQVTLRCSPKSGHDTVSWYQQALGQGPQFIFQYYEEEERQRGNFPDRFSGHQFPNYSSELNVNALLLGDSALYLCASSPTSGRRGYNEQFFGPGTRLTVL.

This clone was detected only once. V and J are TRBV28 and TRBJ1-5, with TRBD1 matching over 8 bases. Germline V gene lookup returns CDR1 MDHEN and CDR2 SYDVKM. The CDR3 consists of 15 residues. The V segment lost 4 bases and the J segment 4 bases; nucleotides outside the gene matches: 6. CDR3 sequence: CASSSQTGVNQPQHF. The CDR3 DNA follows: TGTGCCAGCAGTTCCCAGACAGGGGTTAATCAGCCCCAGCATTTT.

The chain links TRBV6-2 or TRBV6-3 to TRBJ2-7; D is ambiguous. The CDR3 is made up of 11 amino acids. CDR1 is MNHEY and CDR2 is SVGEGT in the germline V gene. V shed 5 bases and J shed 4 bases, with 6 bases lying between them. The CDR3 spells CASSPAYEQYF. The CDR3 bases are TGTGCCAGCAGTCCAGCTTACGAGCAGTACTTC.

This chain uses TRBV20-1 with TRBJ2-7; D might be TRBD2 (6 bases). Trimming left V 3 bases short and J 2 bases short, with 11 bases between. The CDR3 extends over 13 amino acids. Germline loops: CDR1 DFQATT, CDR2 SNEGSKA (reference sequence). The CDR3 nucleotides read TGCAGTGCTAGTTCGGGGGACCCCTACGAGCAGTACTTC. Its protein product is CSASSGDPYEQYF.

The chain uses TRBV5-1 and TRBJ2-2; perhaps TRBD1 as D (6 bases). Germline V lookup: CDR1 SGHRS, CDR2 YFSETQ. Trimming shortened V by 5 bases and J by 5 bases, and 10 bases separated the two germline ends. The CDR3 extends over 13 amino acids. The CDR3: CASRQGWTGELFF. CDR3 bases: TGCGCCAGCAGACAGGGCTGGACCGGGGAGCTGTTTTTT.